This T cell receptor beta chain was captured by sequencing in a study of T cells expressing NK-cell markers. CDR1 LNHDA and CDR2 SQIVND come from the germline V gene (reference sequence). This CDR3 has 14 amino acids. For each CDR3 protein, TCRdb gives one entry from its re-call of the 5' RACE reads, without DNA. This table lists hundreds of thousands of distinct CDR3 sequences. The origin of this receptor is a man aged 18-70 years in good health. The sequencing sample was made of blood T cells: a sorted CD56 or NKG2C T cell subset, CD4+ or CD8+ T cells, or bulk PBMC T cells (not recorded which). V usage is TRBV19 and J usage is TRBJ1-1. This chain's CDR3 is CASTAGRENTEAFF.